The present T cell receptor beta chain was sequenced within a study of blood T cell repertoires in COVID-19 (dated by TCRdb to about 2020). Study-level background: The collaborator samples originated in the United States, Italy and Spain and spanned the acute and convalescent phases of COVID-19. The material from the prospective study consisted of cDNA or gDNA derived from T cells, B-cell-depleted T cells, or PBMCs. Subjects who had been exposed to COVID-19, were actively infected with it, or had recovered from it provided the deeply sampled blood TCRbeta repertoires that made up the dataset. The repertoires were released in a freely available public database meant as a resource for research on the immune response to SARS-CoV-2. The samples were drawn from two sources: the first 160 participants of the ongoing ImmuneRACE study, and 950 to 1,500 subjects contributed by 6 global collaborators. A de-identified subject ID, COVID-19 status, age in years and sex were almost always included in the sample metadata. Where HLA class I and class II types were available, the types were taken from metadata supplied by the sample provider, not from assay-based typing.

From V the trimming removes 5 bases and from J it removes 7 bases, while the gene matches leave 26 bases of the junction unaccounted for. Per the germline V gene (reference sequence), SEHNR is the CDR1 and FQNEAQ is the CDR2. The CDR3 covers 20 residues, taking in both the cysteine and the phenylalanine. The retained sequence is limited to the CDR3, 60 bases, with the frame set at the first base. TCRbeta CDR3 regions were amplified from genomic DNA using the immunoSEQ Assay, a bias-controlled multiplex PCR. Under the source paper's analysis protocol: Nucleated cell counts per sample were estimated from amplification of reference gene primers within the assay. To quantify the absolute abundance of each unique TCRbeta CDR3 rearrangement, sequence reads were collapsed and filtered. For each sample, productive Simpson clonality was calculated by taking the square root of Simpson's diversity index across productive rearrangements. TCRdb holds this immuneACCESS table with in-frame rearrangements only. Some clones are missing; in checked studies, unresolved V genes explain under half, and the rest has no known cause. Clonal size and the V and J genes are those of that table, whereas D and trimming came from the DNA. The sample yields about 270,000 clones; 80% to 90% were counted once. Clones ranked in the top ten supply roughly 4.3% of the sample.

Participants in the prospective study were aged 18 to 89 years, lived in 24 United States geographic areas, and enrolled through a virtual design. In the prospective study, participants were assigned to cohorts based on the clinical history participants reported in a screening survey and a study questionnaire. Mobile phlebotomists in the prospective study collected whole blood, serum and a nasopharyngeal or oropharyngeal swab from every participant. Participants in the prospective study had the option to provide additional blood draws and questionnaires over a 2-month period. Before DNA extraction, blood samples from the prospective study were shipped at room temperature or frozen. Findings and caveats that apply to the study as a whole: How much clinical and demographic metadata was included differed by source and by participant, and the metadata was provided uncurated.

Note on this clone: Its antigen has not been determined. No per-base quality is available; no much larger clone lies one base away.

The sequence was collected from a woman younger than 45 with acute COVID-19. In this chain, TRBV7-9 is recombined with TRBJ2-1, with 7 bases matching TRBD1. Sequenced material: PBMCs or T cells enriched from blood (not recorded which). The DNA sequence reads TGTGCCAGCAGCATCTTATGGGACAGTGTTGTTTCGCGGAGAGATAATGAGCAGTTCTTC. It translates to CASSILWDSVVSRRDNEQFF.